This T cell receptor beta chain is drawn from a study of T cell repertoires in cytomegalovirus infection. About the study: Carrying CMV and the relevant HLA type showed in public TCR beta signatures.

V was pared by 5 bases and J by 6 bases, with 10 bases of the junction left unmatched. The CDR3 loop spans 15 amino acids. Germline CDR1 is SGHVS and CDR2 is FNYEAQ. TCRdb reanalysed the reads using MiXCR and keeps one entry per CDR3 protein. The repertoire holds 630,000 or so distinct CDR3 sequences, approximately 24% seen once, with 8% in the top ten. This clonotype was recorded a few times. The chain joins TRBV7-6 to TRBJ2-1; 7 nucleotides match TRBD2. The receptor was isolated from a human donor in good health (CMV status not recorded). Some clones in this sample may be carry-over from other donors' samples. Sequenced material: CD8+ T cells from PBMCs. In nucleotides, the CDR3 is TGTGCCAGCAGCGGACGGGCCCCGGGGGGCAATGAGCAGTTCTTC. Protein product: CASSGRAPGGNEQFF.